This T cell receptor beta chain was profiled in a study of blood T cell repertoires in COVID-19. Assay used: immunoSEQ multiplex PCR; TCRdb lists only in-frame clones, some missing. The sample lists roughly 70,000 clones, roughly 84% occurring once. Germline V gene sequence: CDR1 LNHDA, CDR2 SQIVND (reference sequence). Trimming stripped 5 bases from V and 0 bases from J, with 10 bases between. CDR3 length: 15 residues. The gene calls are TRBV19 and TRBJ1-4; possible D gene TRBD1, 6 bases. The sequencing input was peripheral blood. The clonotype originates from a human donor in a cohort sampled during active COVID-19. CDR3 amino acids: CASSPGQATNEKLFF. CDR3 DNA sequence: TGTGCCAGTAGTCCGGGACAAGCAACTAATGAAAAACTGTTTTTT.